Below are 10 T cell receptor beta chains sequenced from a single sample in a study of blood T cells in healthy people across ages. The use of a sample-barcoded 5' primer and a J-beta primer mix characterized a second PCR of about 7 to 12 cycles. TCRdb fed the 5' RACE reads into MiXCR, producing one record per CDR3 protein. The table has 1,500,000 or so distinct CDR3 sequences, 59% seen once; the top ten hold about 6.3%. The specimen sequenced was blood. Receptor source: a man younger than 35 in good health.

In this sample, this clonotype turned up once. The chain combines TRBV11-1 with TRBJ2-1; 7 nucleotides line up with TRBD2. CDR3 length: 17 amino acids. V trimming: 7 bases; J trimming: 0 bases; junction bases outside the gene matches: 12. Looked up from germline, CDR1 is SGHAT and CDR2 is FQDESV (reference sequence). The CDR3: CASNDAGVLGSYNEQFF. CDR3 nucleotide sequence: TGTGCCAGCAACGATGCGGGGGTACTTGGCTCCTACAATGAGCAGTTCTTC.

The rearrangement uses TRBV6-5 and TRBJ1-2; no clear D gene. The length of the CDR3 is 13 residues. The germline gives CDR1 MNHEY, CDR2 SVGAGI. V was cut by 5 bases and J by 10 bases, with 17 bases left in between. CDR3 bases: TGTGCCAGCAGTCCCAAGAGGGTGTCCGACTACACCTTC. Its protein is CASSPKRVSDYTF.

This clonotype showed up just a few times. V usage is TRBV20-1 and J usage is TRBJ2-1, with D unclear. The V end lost 0 bases, the J end lost 3 bases, and 6 bases lay between the germline ends. The CDR3 is made up of 13 amino acids. Germline CDR1 reads DFQATT; CDR2 reads SNEGSKA (reference sequence). The CDR3 DNA follows: TGCAGTGCTAGAGAGAACAACTACAATGAGCAGTTCTTC. It specifies CSARENNYNEQFF.

The gene calls are TRBV6-6 and TRBJ2-2; D unresolved. The germline gives CDR1 MNHNY, CDR2 SVGAGI (reference sequence). Trimming stripped 8 bases from V and 1 base from J, with 8 bases between. CDR3 length: 13 residues. The CDR3 nucleotides are TGTGCCAGCTCAACAAAGAACACCGGGGAGCTGTTTTTT. It specifies CASSTKNTGELFF.

The J gene is TRBJ2-1, the V gene TRBV12-3 or TRBV12-4; D unclear. This CDR3 region has 13 residues. Trimming left V 3 bases short and J 9 bases short, with 12 bases between. CDR3 nucleotide sequence: TGTGCCAGCAGTTTGGGTGGCAACAGTGAGCAGTTCTTC. This codes for CASSLGGNSEQFF.

The rearrangement links TRBV9 to TRBJ2-4, with D perhaps TRBD2 (6 bases). The J call is doubtful: the DNA matches TRBJ2-7 better. There are 14 residues in the CDR3. Per germline, CDR1 SGDLS and CDR2 YYNGEE. The CDR3 DNA is TGTGCCAGCAGCGTAGGCGGGGTAAAGTACGAGCAGTACTTC. This encodes CASSVGGVKYEQYF.

The chain carries TRBV12-3 or TRBV12-4 and TRBJ2-5; D may be TRBD2 (6 bases). V was pared by 5 bases and J by 2 bases, with 12 bases between. The CDR3 has 14 residues. The CDR3 sequence is CASSPLGLQETQYF. The CDR3 region has the DNA TGTGCCAGCAGTCCACTCGGACTACAAGAGACCCAGTACTTC.

This clonotype was found a few times. The V gene is TRBV9, the J gene TRBJ2-2; D not certain. Germline V gives CDR1 SGDLS, CDR2 YYNGEE. The CDR3 spans 14 residues. Trimming cost V 2 bases and J 1 base, with 6 bases left between them. In nucleotides, the CDR3 is TGTGCCAGCAGCGTCGGGCAGAACACCGGGGAGCTGTTTTTT. Amino acid sequence: CASSVGQNTGELFF.

The chain combines TRBV12-3 or TRBV12-4 with TRBJ2-5; D possibly corresponds to TRBD2 (5 bases). The ends were cut back, 5 bases at V and 4 bases at J, with 11 bases in the middle. CDR3 length: 13 residues. The CDR3 loop reads CASSPRAVETQYF. Here the CDR3 DNA reads TGTGCCAGCAGTCCGAGGGCCGTAGAGACCCAGTACTTC.

The CDR3 reads CASSRQGAEVQYF. The CDR3 bases are TGTGCCAGCAGTCGACAGGGGGCAGAGGTCCAATACTTC. The rearrangement joins TRBV12-3 or TRBV12-4 to TRBJ2-5, with 10 positions matching TRBD1. CDR3 size: 13 residues. The J segment lost 14 bases and the V segment lost 5 bases, leaving 11 bases of the junction unmatched.